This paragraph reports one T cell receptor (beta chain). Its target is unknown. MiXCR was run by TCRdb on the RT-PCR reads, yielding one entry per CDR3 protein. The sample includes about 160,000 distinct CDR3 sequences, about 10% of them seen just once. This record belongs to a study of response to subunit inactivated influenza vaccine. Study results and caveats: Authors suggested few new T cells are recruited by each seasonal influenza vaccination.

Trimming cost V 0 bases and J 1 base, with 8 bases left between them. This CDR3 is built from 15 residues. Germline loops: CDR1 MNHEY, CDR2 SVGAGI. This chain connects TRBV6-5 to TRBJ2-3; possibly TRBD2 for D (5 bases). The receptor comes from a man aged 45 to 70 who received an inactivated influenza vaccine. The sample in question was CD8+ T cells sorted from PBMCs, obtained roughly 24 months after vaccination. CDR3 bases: TGTGCCAGCAGTTACTCTACGGAGGGCACAGATACGCAGTATTTT. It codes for CASSYSTEGTDTQYF.